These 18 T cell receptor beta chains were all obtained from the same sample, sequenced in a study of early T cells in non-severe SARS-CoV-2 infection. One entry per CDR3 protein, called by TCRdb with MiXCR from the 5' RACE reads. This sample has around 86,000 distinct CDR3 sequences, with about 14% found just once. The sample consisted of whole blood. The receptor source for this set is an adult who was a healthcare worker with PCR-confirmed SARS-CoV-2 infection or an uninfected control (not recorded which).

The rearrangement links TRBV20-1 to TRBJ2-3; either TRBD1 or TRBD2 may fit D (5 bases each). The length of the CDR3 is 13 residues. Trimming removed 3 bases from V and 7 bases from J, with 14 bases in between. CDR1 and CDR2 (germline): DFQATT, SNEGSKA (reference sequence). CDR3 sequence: CSASGTILYTQYF. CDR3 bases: TGCAGTGCTAGCGGGACCATTCTATATACGCAGTATTTT.

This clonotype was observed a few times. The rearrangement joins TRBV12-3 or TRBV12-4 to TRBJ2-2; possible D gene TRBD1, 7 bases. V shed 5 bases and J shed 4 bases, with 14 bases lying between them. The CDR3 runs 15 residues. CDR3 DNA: TGTGCCAGCAGTACCGGGACAGCGGGCACCGGGGAGCTGTTTTTT. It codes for CASSTGTAGTGELFF.

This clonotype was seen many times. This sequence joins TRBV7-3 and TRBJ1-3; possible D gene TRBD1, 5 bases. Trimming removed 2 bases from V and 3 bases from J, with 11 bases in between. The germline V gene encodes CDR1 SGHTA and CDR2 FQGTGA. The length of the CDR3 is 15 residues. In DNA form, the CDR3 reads TGTGCCAGCAGCTTATTGGCGGGGCTTGGAAACACCATATATTTT. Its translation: CASSLLAGLGNTIYF. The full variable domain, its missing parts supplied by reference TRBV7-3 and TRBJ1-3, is GAGVSQTPSNKVTEKGKYVELRCDPISGHTALYWYRQSLGQGPEFLIYFQGTGAADDSGLPNDRFFAVRPEGSVSTLKIQRTERGDSAVYLCASSLLAGLGNTIYFGEGSWLTVV.

The CDR3 spells CASSMNVNTEAFF. DNA for the CDR3: TGTGCCAGTAGTATGAACGTTAACACTGAAGCTTTCTTT. This rearrangement joins TRBV19 to TRBJ1-1; D not certain. CDR1 LNHDA and CDR2 SQIVND come from the germline V gene (reference sequence). Trimming left V 3 bases short and J 2 bases short, with 7 bases between. CDR3 size: 13 residues.

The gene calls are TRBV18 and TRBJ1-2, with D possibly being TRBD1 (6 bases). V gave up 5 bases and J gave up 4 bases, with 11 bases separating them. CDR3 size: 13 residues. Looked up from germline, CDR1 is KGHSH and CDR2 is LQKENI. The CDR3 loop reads CASSVDSRYGYTF. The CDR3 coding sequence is TGTGCCAGCTCAGTGGACAGTCGCTATGGCTACACCTTC. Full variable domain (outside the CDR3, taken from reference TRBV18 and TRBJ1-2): NAGVMQNPRHLVRRRGQEARLRCSPMKGHSHVYWYRQLPEEGLKFMVYLQKENIIDESGMPKERFSAEFPKEGPSILRIQQVVRGDSAAYFCASSVDSRYGYTFGSGTRLTVV.

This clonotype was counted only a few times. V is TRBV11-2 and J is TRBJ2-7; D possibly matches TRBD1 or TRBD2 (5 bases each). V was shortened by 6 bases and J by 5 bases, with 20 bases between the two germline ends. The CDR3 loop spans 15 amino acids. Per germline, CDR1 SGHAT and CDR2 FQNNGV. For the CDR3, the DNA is TGTGCCAGCAGTTCCCTTCGGGTCGGGGACGACGAGCAGTACGTC. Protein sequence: CASSSLRVGDDEQYV.

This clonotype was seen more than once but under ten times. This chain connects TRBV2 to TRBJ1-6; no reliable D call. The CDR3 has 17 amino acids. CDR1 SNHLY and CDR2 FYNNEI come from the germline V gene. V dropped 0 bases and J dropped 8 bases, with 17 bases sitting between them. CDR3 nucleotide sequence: TGTGCCAGCAGTGAAGCGCGCACTTTGGTTCGAGATTCACCCCTCCACTTT. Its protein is CASSEARTLVRDSPLHF. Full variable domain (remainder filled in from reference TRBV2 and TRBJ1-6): EPEVTQTPSHQVTQMGQEVILRCVPISNHLYFYWYRQILGQKVEFLVSFYNNEISEKSEIFDDQFSVERPDGSNFTLKIRSTKLEDSAMYFCASSEARTLVRDSPLHFGNGTRLTVT.

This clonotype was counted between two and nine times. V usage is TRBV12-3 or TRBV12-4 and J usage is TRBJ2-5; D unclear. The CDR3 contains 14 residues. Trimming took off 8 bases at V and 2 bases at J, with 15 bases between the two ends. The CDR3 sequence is CASSRRAEQETQYF. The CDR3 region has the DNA TGTGCCAGCTCCCGTAGGGCAGAACAAGAGACCCAGTACTTC.

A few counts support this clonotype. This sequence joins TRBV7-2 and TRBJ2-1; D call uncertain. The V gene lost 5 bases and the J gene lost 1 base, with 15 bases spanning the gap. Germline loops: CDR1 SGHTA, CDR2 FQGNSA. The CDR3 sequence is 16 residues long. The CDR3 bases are TGTGCCAGCAGCGGGTACAGCGACCTTTCCTACAATGAGCAGTTCTTC. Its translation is CASSGYSDLSYNEQFF. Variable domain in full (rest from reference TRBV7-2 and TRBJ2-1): GAGVSQSPSNKVTEKGKDVELRCDPISGHTALYWYRQSLGQGLEFLIYFQGNSAPDKSGLPSDRFSAERTGGSVSTLTIQRTQQEDSAVYLCASSGYSDLSYNEQFFGPGTRLTVL.

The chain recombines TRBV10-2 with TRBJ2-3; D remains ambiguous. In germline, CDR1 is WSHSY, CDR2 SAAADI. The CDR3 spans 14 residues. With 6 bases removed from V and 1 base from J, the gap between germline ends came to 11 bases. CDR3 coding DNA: TGCGCCAGCAGCCGAACAGAACGCACAGATACGCAGTATTTT. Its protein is CASSRTERTDTQYF.

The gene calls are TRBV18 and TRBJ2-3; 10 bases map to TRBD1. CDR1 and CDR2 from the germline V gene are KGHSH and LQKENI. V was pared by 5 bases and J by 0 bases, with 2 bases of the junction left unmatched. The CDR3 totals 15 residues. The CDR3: CASSLTGGSTDTQYF. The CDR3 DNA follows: TGTGCCAGCTCATTGACAGGGGGCAGCACAGATACGCAGTATTTT.

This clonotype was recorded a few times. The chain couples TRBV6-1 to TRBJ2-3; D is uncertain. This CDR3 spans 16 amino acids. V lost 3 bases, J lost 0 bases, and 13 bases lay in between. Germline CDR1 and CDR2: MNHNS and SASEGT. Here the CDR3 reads CASSDLRGSSTDTQYF. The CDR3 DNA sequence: TGTGCCAGCAGTGACTTGCGCGGTTCTAGCACAGATACGCAGTATTTT.

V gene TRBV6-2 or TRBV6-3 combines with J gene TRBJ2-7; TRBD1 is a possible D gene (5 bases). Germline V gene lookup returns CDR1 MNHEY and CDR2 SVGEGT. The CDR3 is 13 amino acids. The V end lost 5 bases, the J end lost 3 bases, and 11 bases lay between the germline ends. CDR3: CASSRQTLYEQYV. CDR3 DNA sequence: TGTGCCAGCAGTCGACAGACACTCTACGAGCAGTACGTC.

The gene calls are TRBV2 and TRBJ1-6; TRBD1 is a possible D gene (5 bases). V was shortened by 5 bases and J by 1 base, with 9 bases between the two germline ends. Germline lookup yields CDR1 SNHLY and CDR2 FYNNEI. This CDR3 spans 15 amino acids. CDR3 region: CASSKGESYNSPLHF. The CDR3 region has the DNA TGTGCCAGCAGTAAAGGGGAGTCCTATAATTCACCCCTCCACTTT.

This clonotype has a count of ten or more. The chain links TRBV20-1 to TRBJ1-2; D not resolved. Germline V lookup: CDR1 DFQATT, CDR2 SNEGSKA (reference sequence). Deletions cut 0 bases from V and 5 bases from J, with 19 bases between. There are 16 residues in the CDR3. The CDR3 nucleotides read TGCAGTGCTAGAGATCCCCGGGCGATGAGCGATTATGGCTACACCTTC. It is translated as CSARDPRAMSDYGYTF.

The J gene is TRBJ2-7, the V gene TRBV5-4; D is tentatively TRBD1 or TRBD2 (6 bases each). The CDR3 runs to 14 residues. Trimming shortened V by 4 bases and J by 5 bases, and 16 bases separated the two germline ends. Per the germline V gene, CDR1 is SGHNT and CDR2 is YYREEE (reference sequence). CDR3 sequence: CASSPREGGHEQYV. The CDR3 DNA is TGTGCCAGCAGCCCCCGTGAGGGGGGCCACGAGCAGTACGTC.

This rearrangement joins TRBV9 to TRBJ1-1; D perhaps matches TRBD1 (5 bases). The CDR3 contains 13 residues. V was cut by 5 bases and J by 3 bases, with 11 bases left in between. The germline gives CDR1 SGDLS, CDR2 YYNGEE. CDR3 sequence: CASRGGVDTEAFF. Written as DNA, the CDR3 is TGTGCCAGCAGAGGAGGGGTGGACACTGAAGCTTTCTTT.

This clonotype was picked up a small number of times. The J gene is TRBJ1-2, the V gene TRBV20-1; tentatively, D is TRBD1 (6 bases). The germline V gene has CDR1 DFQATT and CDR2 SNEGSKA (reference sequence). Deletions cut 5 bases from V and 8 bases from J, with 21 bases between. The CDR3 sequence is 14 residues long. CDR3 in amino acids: CSAGGRQGQSGYTF. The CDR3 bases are TGCAGTGCTGGGGGCAGGCAGGGACAAAGCGGCTACACCTTC.